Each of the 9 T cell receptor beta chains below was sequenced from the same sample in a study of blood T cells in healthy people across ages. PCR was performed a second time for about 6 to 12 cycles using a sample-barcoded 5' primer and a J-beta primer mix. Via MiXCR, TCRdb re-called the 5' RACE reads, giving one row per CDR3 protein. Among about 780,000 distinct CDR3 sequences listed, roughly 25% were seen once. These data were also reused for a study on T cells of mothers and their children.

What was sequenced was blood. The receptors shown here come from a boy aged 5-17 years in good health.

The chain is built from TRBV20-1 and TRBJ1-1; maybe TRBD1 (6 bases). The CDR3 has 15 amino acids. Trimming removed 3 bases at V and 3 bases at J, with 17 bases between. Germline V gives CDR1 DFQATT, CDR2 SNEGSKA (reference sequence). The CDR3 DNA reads TGCAGTGCTAGGGGGACCCGAGGGGGAGACACTGAAGCTTTCTTT. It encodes CSARGTRGGDTEAFF.

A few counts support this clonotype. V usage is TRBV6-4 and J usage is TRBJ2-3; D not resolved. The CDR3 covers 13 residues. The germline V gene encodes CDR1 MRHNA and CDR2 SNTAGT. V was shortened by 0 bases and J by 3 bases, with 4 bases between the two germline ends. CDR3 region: CASSDSETDTQYF. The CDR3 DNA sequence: TGTGCCAGCAGTGACTCAGAGACAGATACGCAGTATTTT.

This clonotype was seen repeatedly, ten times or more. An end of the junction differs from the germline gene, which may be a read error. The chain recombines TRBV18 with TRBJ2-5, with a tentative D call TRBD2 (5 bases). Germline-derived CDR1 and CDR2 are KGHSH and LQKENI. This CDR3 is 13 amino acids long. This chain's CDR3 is CASSPGVQETQYF. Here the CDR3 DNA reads TGCGCCAGCAGTCCCGGGGTCCAAGAGACCCAGTACTTC.

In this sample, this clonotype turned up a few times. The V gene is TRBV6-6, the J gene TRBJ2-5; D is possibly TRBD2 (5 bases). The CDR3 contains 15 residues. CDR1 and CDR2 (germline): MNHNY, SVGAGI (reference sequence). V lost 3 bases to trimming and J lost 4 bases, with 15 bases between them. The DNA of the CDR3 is TGTGCCAGCAGTTATTACGGGGTTGAGGGAGAGACCCAGTACTTC. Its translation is CASSYYGVEGETQYF.

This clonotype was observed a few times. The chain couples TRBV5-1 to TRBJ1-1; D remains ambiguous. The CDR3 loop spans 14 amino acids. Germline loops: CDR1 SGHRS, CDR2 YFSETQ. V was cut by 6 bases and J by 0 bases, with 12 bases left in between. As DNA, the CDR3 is TGCGCCAGCAAATTGGGATCTATGAACACTGAAGCTTTCTTT. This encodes CASKLGSMNTEAFF.

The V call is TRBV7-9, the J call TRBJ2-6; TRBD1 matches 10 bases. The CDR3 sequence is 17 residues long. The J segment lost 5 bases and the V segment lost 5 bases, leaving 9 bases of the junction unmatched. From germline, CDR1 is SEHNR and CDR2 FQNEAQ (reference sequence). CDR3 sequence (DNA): TGTGCCAGCAGCAACCGGGACAGGGGATTCCGGGCCAACGTCCTGACTTTC. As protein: CASSNRDRGFRANVLTF.

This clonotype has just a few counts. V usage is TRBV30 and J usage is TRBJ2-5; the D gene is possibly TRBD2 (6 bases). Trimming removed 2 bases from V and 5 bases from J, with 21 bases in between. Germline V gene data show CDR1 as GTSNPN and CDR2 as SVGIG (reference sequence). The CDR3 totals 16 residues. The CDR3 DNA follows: TGTGCCTGGAGTTCCCTCGTAGGAGGGGTTGAGGAGACCCAGTACTTC. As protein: CAWSSLVGGVEETQYF.

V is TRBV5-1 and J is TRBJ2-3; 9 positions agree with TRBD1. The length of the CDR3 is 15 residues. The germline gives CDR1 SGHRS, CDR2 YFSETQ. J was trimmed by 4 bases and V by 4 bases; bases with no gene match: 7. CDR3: CASSTGQGFADTQYF. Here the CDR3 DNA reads TGCGCCAGCAGCACGGGACAGGGCTTCGCAGATACGCAGTATTTT.

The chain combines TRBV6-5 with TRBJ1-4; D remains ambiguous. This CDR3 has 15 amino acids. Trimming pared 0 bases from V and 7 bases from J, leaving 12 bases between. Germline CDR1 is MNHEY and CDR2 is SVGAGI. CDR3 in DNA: TGTGCCAGCAGTTACTCTCCGGGCCCCACTGAAAAACTGTTTTTT. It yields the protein CASSYSPGPTEKLFF.